Listed below are T cell receptor beta chains from one sample, sequenced in a study of T cells in Graves' hyperthyroidism and ophthalmopathy. MiXCR, applied by TCRdb to the multiplex PCR reads, yields one record per CDR3 protein. The sample contains about 420,000 distinct CDR3 sequences, roughly an eighth of which appear only once. The sequencing sample was made of blood. These receptors all stem from a woman aged 18-29 years with Graves' hyperthyroidism. Both conserved end residues are part of each CDR3. Each record gives: V gene, clone size, D gene, J gene, CDR3 length, CDR3 DNA, CDR3 protein. The D gene is left open where the match is weak. The size entry is marked missing in some rows and otherwise reads once, few, many or a size class.

v_call: TRBV2
clone_size: -
d_call: TRBD2
j_call: TRBJ2-3
cdr3_length: 15
cdr3_nt: TGTGCCAGCAGTGACCCCGGGAGGGTAAAGGATACGCAGTATTTT
cdr3_aa: CASSDPGRVKDTQYF

v_call: TRBV28
clone_size: many
d_call: TRBD1
j_call: TRBJ2-6
cdr3_length: 20
cdr3_nt: TGTGCCAGCAGTTCCCTTACTGCAGGGGGCGCGGGCTCTGGGGCCAACGTCCTGACTTTC
cdr3_aa: CASSSLTAGGAGSGANVLTF

v_call: TRBV11-2
clone_size: many
d_call: TRBD1
j_call: TRBJ1-1
cdr3_length: 15
cdr3_nt: TGTGCCAGCAGCTCCACGACAGGGAGGAGCACTGAAGCTTTCTTT
cdr3_aa: CASSSTTGRSTEAFF

v_call: TRBV20-1
clone_size: many
d_call: -
j_call: TRBJ2-1
cdr3_length: 13
cdr3_nt: TGCAGTGCTAGAGAGGATCGGGGCGCGTGGCAGTTCTTC
cdr3_aa: CSAREDRGAWQFF

v_call: TRBV14
clone_size: many
d_call: -
j_call: TRBJ1-1
cdr3_length: 16
cdr3_nt: TGTGCCAGCAGCCAAGTAGGGGGGCGCCAATACACTGAAGCTTTCTTT
cdr3_aa: CASSQVGGRQYTEAFF

v_call: TRBV9
clone_size: few
d_call: TRBD2
j_call: TRBJ2-3
cdr3_length: 16
cdr3_nt: TGTGCCAGCAGCGTTGCCATAGCGGGGGGGGAAGATACGCAGTATTTT
cdr3_aa: CASSVAIAGGEDTQYF

v_call: TRBV11-2
clone_size: many
d_call: -
j_call: TRBJ2-2
cdr3_length: 18
cdr3_nt: TGTGCCAGCAGCTTAGAGGCCGGGGGTCAGGGGGGGACCGGGGAGCTGTTTTTT
cdr3_aa: CASSLEAGGQGGTGELFF

v_call: TRBV20-1
clone_size: -
d_call: -
j_call: TRBJ2-3
cdr3_length: 14
cdr3_nt: TGCAGTGCCGAGGGTAGAACGAGCACAGATACGCAGTATTTT
cdr3_aa: CSAEGRTSTDTQYF

v_call: TRBV11-2
clone_size: many
d_call: TRBD2
j_call: TRBJ2-1
cdr3_length: 16
cdr3_nt: TGTGCCAGCAGCGTAAGACTAGCGGGAGGGCCCCATGAGCAGTTCTTC
cdr3_aa: CASSVRLAGGPHEQFF

v_call: TRBV4-1
clone_size: -
d_call: TRBD1
j_call: TRBJ2-7
cdr3_length: 17
cdr3_nt: TGCGCCAGCAGCCGCGGACTCCTAGAGACAGGGCGCCACGAGCAGTACTTC
cdr3_aa: CASSRGLLETGRHEQYF

v_call: TRBV6-1
clone_size: few
d_call: TRBD2
j_call: TRBJ2-3
cdr3_length: 18
cdr3_nt: TGTGCCAGCAGCGAGTCCGGGACTAGCGGGGGATACACAGATACGCAGTATTTT
cdr3_aa: CASSESGTSGGYTDTQYF

v_call: TRBV20-1
clone_size: many
d_call: -
j_call: TRBJ2-6
cdr3_length: 15
cdr3_nt: TGCAGTGCTAGAGATCAAGGCACTGGGGCCAACGTCCTGACTTTC
cdr3_aa: CSARDQGTGANVLTF

v_call: TRBV27
clone_size: many
d_call: -
j_call: TRBJ1-5
cdr3_length: 15
cdr3_nt: TGTGCCAGCAGTTTGGGGTACGGGGGCAATCAGCCCCAGCATTTT
cdr3_aa: CASSLGYGGNQPQHF

v_call: TRBV2
clone_size: many
d_call: TRBD1
j_call: TRBJ1-6
cdr3_length: 14
cdr3_nt: TGTGCCAGCAGTGAAACAGGGGGCAATTCACCCCTCCACTTT
cdr3_aa: CASSETGGNSPLHF

v_call: TRBV11-2
clone_size: -
d_call: -
j_call: TRBJ1-1
cdr3_length: 14
cdr3_nt: TGTGCCAGCAGCTTGGGGGCCCCATACACTGAAGCTTTCTTT
cdr3_aa: CASSLGAPYTEAFF

v_call: TRBV20-1
clone_size: many
d_call: -
j_call: TRBJ2-7
cdr3_length: 14
cdr3_nt: TGCAGTGCTAGAAAACGGCAGGGAGGTTACGAGCAGTACTTC
cdr3_aa: CSARKRQGGYEQYF

v_call: TRBV11-2
clone_size: many
d_call: TRBD1
j_call: TRBJ2-1
cdr3_length: 13
cdr3_nt: TGCGGGACAGGGGAGAGCTCCTACAATGAGCAGTTCTTC
cdr3_aa: CGTGESSYNEQFF

v_call: TRBV19
clone_size: many
d_call: -
j_call: TRBJ2-3
cdr3_length: 12
cdr3_nt: TGTGCCAGTAGCGGGAATACAGATACGCAGTATTTT
cdr3_aa: CASSGNTDTQYF

v_call: TRBV7-2
clone_size: -
d_call: -
j_call: TRBJ2-1
cdr3_length: 15
cdr3_nt: TGTGCCAGCAGCTTTGGGCGGACTCCCTACAATGAGCAGTTCTTC
cdr3_aa: CASSFGRTPYNEQFF

v_call: TRBV12-3/TRBV12-4
clone_size: many
d_call: -
j_call: TRBJ1-4
cdr3_length: 14
cdr3_nt: TGTGCCAGCAGCCTTAGTGGATTCGGTGAAAAACTGTTTTTT
cdr3_aa: CASSLSGFGEKLFF

v_call: TRBV3-1
clone_size: many
d_call: -
j_call: TRBJ1-2
cdr3_length: 12
cdr3_nt: TGTGCCAGCAGCCAAGATACAGGAGGCTACACCTTC
cdr3_aa: CASSQDTGGYTF

v_call: TRBV27
clone_size: few
d_call: TRBD1
j_call: TRBJ1-2
cdr3_length: 13
cdr3_nt: TGTGCCAGCAGTAACAGGGGATCCTATGGCTACACCTTC
cdr3_aa: CASSNRGSYGYTF

v_call: TRBV29-1
clone_size: many
d_call: -
j_call: TRBJ2-1
cdr3_length: 14
cdr3_nt: TGCAGCGCTACCTACCGCGGGGTATACAATGAGCAGTTCTTC
cdr3_aa: CSATYRGVYNEQFF

v_call: TRBV6-2/TRBV6-3
clone_size: once
d_call: TRBD1
j_call: TRBJ2-2
cdr3_length: 16
cdr3_nt: TGTGCCAGCAGTCATCGACAGGGAATGAACACCGGGGAGCTGTTTTTT
cdr3_aa: CASSHRQGMNTGELFF

v_call: TRBV3-1
clone_size: -
d_call: -
j_call: TRBJ2-1
cdr3_length: 12
cdr3_nt: TGTGCCAGCAGCCAAGCCCCGGGGGAGCAGTTCTTC
cdr3_aa: CASSQAPGEQFF

v_call: TRBV7-3
clone_size: -
d_call: -
j_call: TRBJ2-2
cdr3_length: 16
cdr3_nt: TGTGCCGGCAGCCCCCGGGGCGGGTCGAACACCGGGGAGCTGTTTTTT
cdr3_aa: CAGSPRGGSNTGELFF